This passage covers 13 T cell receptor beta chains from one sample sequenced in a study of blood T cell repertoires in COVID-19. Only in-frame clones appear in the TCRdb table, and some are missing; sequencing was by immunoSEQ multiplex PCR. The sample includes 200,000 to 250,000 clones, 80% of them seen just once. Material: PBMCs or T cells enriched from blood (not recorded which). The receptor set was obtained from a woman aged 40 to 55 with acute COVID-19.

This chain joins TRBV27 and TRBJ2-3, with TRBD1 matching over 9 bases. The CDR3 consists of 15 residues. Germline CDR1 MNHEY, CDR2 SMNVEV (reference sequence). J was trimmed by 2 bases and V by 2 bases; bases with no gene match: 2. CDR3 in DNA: TGTGCCAGCAGTTTAGGGACAGGGAACACAGATACGCAGTATTTT. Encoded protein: CASSLGTGNTDTQYF.

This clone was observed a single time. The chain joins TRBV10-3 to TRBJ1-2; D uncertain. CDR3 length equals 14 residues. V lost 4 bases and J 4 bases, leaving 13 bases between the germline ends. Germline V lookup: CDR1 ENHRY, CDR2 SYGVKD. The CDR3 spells CAISVSTGSYGYTF. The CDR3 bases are TGTGCCATCAGTGTCAGTACGGGGAGCTATGGCTACACCTTC.

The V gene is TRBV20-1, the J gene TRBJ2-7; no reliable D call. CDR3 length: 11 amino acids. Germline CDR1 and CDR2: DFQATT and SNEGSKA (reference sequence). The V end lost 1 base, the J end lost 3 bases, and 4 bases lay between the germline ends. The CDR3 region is CSARGDYEQYF. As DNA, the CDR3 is TGCAGTGCTAGAGGAGACTACGAGCAGTACTTC.

In DNA, the CDR3 is TGTGCCATCACAGGACTAGCGGGGACAGATACGCAGTATTTT. Translated, it gives CAITGLAGTDTQYF. The chain employs TRBV2 and TRBJ2-3; 12 positions agree with TRBD2. V shed 10 bases, J shed 3 bases, and the junction held 5 bases outside the gene matches. CDR1 is SNHLY and CDR2 is FYNNEI in the germline V gene. The CDR3 totals 14 residues.

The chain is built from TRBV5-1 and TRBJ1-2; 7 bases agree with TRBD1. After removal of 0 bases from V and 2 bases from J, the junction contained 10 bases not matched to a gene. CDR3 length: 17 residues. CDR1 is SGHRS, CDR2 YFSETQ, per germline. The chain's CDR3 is CASSLETGRHGNYGYTF. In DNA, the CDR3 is TGCGCCAGCAGCTTGGAGACAGGGCGCCATGGGAACTATGGCTACACCTTC.

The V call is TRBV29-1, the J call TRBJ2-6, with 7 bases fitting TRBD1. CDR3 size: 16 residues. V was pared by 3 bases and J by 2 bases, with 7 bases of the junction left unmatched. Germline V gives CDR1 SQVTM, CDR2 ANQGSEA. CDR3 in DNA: TGCAGCGTTGAGGGACAGATCTCTACTGGGGCCAACGTCCTGACTTTC. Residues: CSVEGQISTGANVLTF.

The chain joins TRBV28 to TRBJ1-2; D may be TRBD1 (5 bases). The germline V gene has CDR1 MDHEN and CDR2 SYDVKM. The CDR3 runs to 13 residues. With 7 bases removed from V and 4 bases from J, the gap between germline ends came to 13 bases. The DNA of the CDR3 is TGTGCCAGCAATTCCAGGGTGAGCTATGGCTACACCTTC. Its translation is CASNSRVSYGYTF.

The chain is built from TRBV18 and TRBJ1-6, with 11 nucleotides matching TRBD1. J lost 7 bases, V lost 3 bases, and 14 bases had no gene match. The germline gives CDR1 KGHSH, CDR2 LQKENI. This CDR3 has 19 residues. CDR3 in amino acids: CASSPYGQGAQGGNSPLHF. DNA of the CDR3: TGTGCCAGCTCACCTTATGGACAGGGGGCGCAGGGGGGAAATTCACCCCTCCACTTT.

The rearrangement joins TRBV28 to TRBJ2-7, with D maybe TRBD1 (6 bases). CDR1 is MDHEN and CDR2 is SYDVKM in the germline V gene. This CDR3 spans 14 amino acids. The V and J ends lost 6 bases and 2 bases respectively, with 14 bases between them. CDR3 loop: CASSLSWTAYEQYF. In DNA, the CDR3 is TGTGCCAGCAGCTTGTCATGGACAGCCTACGAGCAGTACTTC.

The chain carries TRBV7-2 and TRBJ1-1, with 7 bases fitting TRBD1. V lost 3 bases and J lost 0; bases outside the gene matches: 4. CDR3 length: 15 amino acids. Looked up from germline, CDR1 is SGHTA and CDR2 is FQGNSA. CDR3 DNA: TGTGCCAGCAGCTTGAGCAGGGGGATGAACACTGAAGCTTTCTTT. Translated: CASSLSRGMNTEAFF.

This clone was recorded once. In DNA form, the CDR3 reads TGTGCCAGCAGCCGGGGGGGGCTCTCCTACGAGCAGTACTTC. It translates to CASSRGGLSYEQYF. The chain carries TRBV7-9 and TRBJ2-7; 8 bases match TRBD2. The CDR3 has 14 amino acids. Germline V gene sequence: CDR1 SEHNR, CDR2 FQNEAQ (reference sequence). V was clipped by 5 bases and J by 0 bases; unmatched bases: 3.

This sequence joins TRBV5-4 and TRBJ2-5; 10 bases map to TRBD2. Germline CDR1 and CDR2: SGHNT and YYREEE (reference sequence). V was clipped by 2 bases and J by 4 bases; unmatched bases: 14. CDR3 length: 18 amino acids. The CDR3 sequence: CASSLGPSGSGIGETQYF. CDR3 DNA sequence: TGTGCCAGCAGCTTAGGGCCTAGCGGGAGTGGAATAGGAGAGACCCAGTACTTC.

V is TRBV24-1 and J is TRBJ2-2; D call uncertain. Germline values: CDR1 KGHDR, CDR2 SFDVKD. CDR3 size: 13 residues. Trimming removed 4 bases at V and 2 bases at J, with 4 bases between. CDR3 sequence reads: CATSDTNTGELFF. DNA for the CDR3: TGTGCCACCAGTGACACAAACACCGGGGAGCTGTTTTTT.